The clone carrying this T cell receptor beta chain was picked up a small number of times. Antigen specificity is unknown. These data come from a study of cytomegalovirus exposure and HLA in healthy donors. General study points: A classifier reportedly called cytomegalovirus status with high sensitivity and specificity. Later, an analysis found that TCR clusters from the first cohort tended to co-occur in the approximately 130 validation repertoires. Cytomegalovirus-associated TCR beta chains were listed, numbering 150 to 200. Most TCR sequences showed up rarely, but some public TCRs showed up in many donors.

The CDR3 runs 14 residues. Germline lookup yields CDR1 SQVTM and CDR2 ANQGSEA. Trimming removed 3 bases at V and 1 base at J, with 9 bases between. Produced via immunoSEQ multiplex PCR; TCRdb's table is partial and in-frame only. This sample has about 54,000 clones, with roughly nine tenths found just once. Sequencing was performed on PBMCs. This receptor was obtained from a woman between 18 and 29 years old in good health and CMV-seropositive. The chain is built from TRBV29-1 and TRBJ2-2; D gene uncertain. The chain's CDR3 is CSVDNQVNTGELFF. Written as DNA, the CDR3 is TGCAGCGTTGACAATCAGGTGAACACCGGGGAGCTGTTTTTT.